The rows below give T cell receptor beta chains drawn from one sample of a study of sequential checkpoint blockade in melanoma. Sequencing was performed with immunoSEQ multiplex PCR; in TCRdb, only in-frame clones are kept and a portion is missing. The table has tens of thousands of clones, approximately 84% seen once; the top ten hold 5.5%. The sequences come from CD8+ T cells sorted from blood (inferred from file names), collected from a patient given nivolumab and ipilimumab in sequence. Receptors were obtained from a human donor with melanoma. Each CDR3 is given with its conserved first and last residue. Fields, in order: D gene, clone size, J gene, V gene, CDR3 protein, CDR3 DNA. A D gene is named only where the DNA matches it firmly. Rows give clone size only sometimes, using once, few, many, or a class for an expanded clone.

TRBD1 medium-sized TRBJ1-2 TRBV27 CASSLYPGQGANGYTF TGTGCCAGCAGTTTATACCCGGGACAGGGGGCGAATGGCTACACCTTC
TRBD2 . TRBJ2-2 TRBV9 CASAWSGELTGELFF TGTGCCAGCGCATGGAGCGGGGAGCTCACCGGGGAGCTGTTTTTT
. . TRBJ1-2 TRBV6-1 CASSYQGDGYTF TGTGCCAGCAGTTATCAAGGGGATGGCTACACCTTC
TRBD2 . TRBJ2-1 TRBV7-2 CASSLGPRTSGSYNEQFF TGTGCCAGCAGCTTAGGGCCCCGGACTAGCGGGAGCTACAATGAGCAGTTCTTC
TRBD1 . TRBJ1-2 TRBV7-6 CASSLDRGGYGYTF TGTGCCAGCAGCTTAGACAGGGGCGGGTATGGCTACACCTTC
. few TRBJ2-7 TRBV10-3 CAISESEAEQYF TGTGCCATCAGTGAGTCGGAGGCCGAGCAGTACTTC
TRBD1 . TRBJ2-5 TRBV2 CASRGQGDPWETQYF TGTGCCAGCAGGGGACAGGGGGACCCCTGGGAGACCCAGTACTTC
TRBD2 . TRBJ2-1 TRBV29-1 CSTEVLAGAYEQFF TGCAGCACCGAGGTACTAGCGGGAGCATATGAGCAGTTCTTC
. . TRBJ2-7 TRBV27 CASSSSSYEQYF TGTGCCAGCAGTTCTAGCTCCTACGAGCAGTACTTC
TRBD1 once TRBJ2-3 TRBV4-1 CASSQDYRGTDTQYF TGCGCCAGCAGCCAAGACTACAGGGGGACAGATACGCAGTATTTT
TRBD2 . TRBJ2-2 TRBV9 CASSDTSGRSTGELFF TGTGCCAGCAGCGATACTAGCGGGAGGTCCACCGGGGAGCTGTTTTTT
TRBD1 medium-sized TRBJ1-2 TRBV5-1 CASSTGTGVPYGYTF TGCGCCAGCAGCACAGGGACAGGGGTCCCCTATGGCTACACCTTC
. . TRBJ2-7 TRBV4-1 CASSQVANEQYF TGCGCCAGCAGCCAAGTGGCAAACGAGCAGTACTTC
TRBD1 . TRBJ1-1 TRBV7-9 CASSPTTGLTEAFF TGTGCCAGCAGCCCTACGACAGGGCTTACTGAAGCTTTCTTT
. . TRBJ1-1 TRBV28 CASSSQQANTEAFF TGTGCCAGCAGTTCTCAACAGGCGAACACTGAAGCTTTCTTT
. once TRBJ1-5 TRBV27 CASSFINQPQHF TGTGCCAGCAGTTTCATCAATCAGCCCCAGCATTTT
. . TRBJ2-7 TRBV6-5 CASGSNVYEQYF TGTGCCAGCGGGAGCAACGTCTACGAGCAGTACTTC
TRBD1 . TRBJ2-7 TRBV28 CASRRQGEAYEQYF TGTGCCAGCAGAAGACAGGGAGAGGCCTACGAGCAGTACTTC
. . TRBJ2-5 TRBV7-9 CASSKTEGETQYF TGTGCCAGCAGCAAGACTGAGGGAGAGACCCAGTACTTC
. medium-sized TRBJ1-4 TRBV4-1 CASSQVATGEGEKLFF TGCGCCAGCAGCCAAGTTGCTACGGGGGAGGGCGAAAAACTGTTTTTT
TRBD1 . TRBJ2-7 TRBV5-8 CASSFGTGYEQYF TGTGCCAGCAGCTTCGGGACAGGGTACGAGCAGTACTTC
TRBD2 few TRBJ2-7 TRBV28 CASSPERETYEQYF TGTGCCAGCAGTCCAGAGCGGGAGACTTACGAGCAGTACTTC
TRBD1 . TRBJ2-7 TRBV13 CASSTGQGGPYEQYF TGTGCCAGCAGCACCGGACAGGGAGGCCCCTACGAGCAGTACTTC
. once TRBJ2-7 TRBV11-2 CASSFGGPDEQYF TGTGCCAGCAGCTTCGGTGGTCCGGACGAGCAGTACTTC
TRBD1 . TRBJ1-1 TRBV4-1 CASSPRDRGLPGEAFF TGCGCCAGCAGCCCGCGGGACAGGGGACTCCCAGGAGAAGCTTTCTTT
. . TRBJ2-5 TRBV6-6 CASSNVQGLETQYF TGTGCCAGCAGCAACGTCCAGGGCTTGGAGACCCAGTACTTC
. . TRBJ2-7 TRBV5-4 CASSLQSSWGEQYF TGTGCCAGCAGCTTGCAGTCTAGCTGGGGTGAGCAGTACTTC
TRBD2 . TRBJ2-7 TRBV5-1 CASGTSGAYEQYF TGCGCCAGCGGGACTAGCGGGGCCTACGAGCAGTACTTC
TRBD2 . TRBJ2-1 TRBV6-4 CASSAGEYNEQFF TGTGCCAGCAGCGCGGGGGAATACAATGAGCAGTTCTTC
. . TRBJ1-5 TRBV2 CASRVTGLSNQPQHF TGTGCCAGCAGGGTCACAGGGCTAAGCAATCAGCCCCAGCATTTT
TRBD1 . TRBJ1-1 TRBV2 CASSEAWTGGGNTEAFF TGTGCCAGCAGTGAAGCCTGGACAGGGGGAGGGAACACTGAAGCTTTCTTT
. once TRBJ1-5 TRBV27 CASSTAGQPQHF TGTGCCAGCTCCACGGCCGGGCAGCCCCAGCATTTT
TRBD1 . TRBJ2-7 TRBV6-6 CASSSTGSAYEQYF TGTGCCAGCAGTTCGACAGGGAGCGCCTACGAGCAGTACTTC
TRBD2 . TRBJ2-1 TRBV9 CASSPPSGDSYNEQFF TGTGCCAGCAGCCCTCCGAGCGGGGACTCCTACAATGAGCAGTTCTTC
TRBD2 . TRBJ2-3 TRBV9 CASSYIAGADTQYF TGTGCCAGCAGCTACATAGCGGGGGCGGATACGCAGTATTTT
. . TRBJ1-1 TRBV7-9 CASSMPGLEAFF TGTGCCAGCAGCATGCCGGGACTTGAAGCTTTCTTT
. . TRBJ1-1 TRBV5-1 CASSLVTGSTEAFF TGCGCCAGCAGCTTGGTTACAGGGAGTACTGAAGCTTTCTTT
. . TRBJ2-1 TRBV15 CATSRGQAPNEQFF TGTGCCACCAGCAGAGGACAGGCCCCCAATGAGCAGTTCTTC
. . TRBJ1-5 TRBV28 CASSFTIAGNQPQHF TGTGCCAGCAGTTTTACCATTGCGGGCAATCAGCCCCAGCATTTT
TRBD1 . TRBJ2-2 TRBV27 CASSSGQGARGELFF TGTGCCAGCAGCTCGGGACAGGGGGCAAGAGGGGAGCTGTTTTTT
TRBD1 once TRBJ2-1 TRBV2 CASILTGGSSYNEQFF TGTGCCAGCATTTTAACAGGGGGGAGCTCCTACAATGAGCAGTTCTTC
TRBD1 . TRBJ2-1 TRBV6-5 CASKNRGVAEQFF TGTGCCAGCAAAAACAGGGGAGTTGCGGAGCAGTTCTTC
. . TRBJ1-3 TRBV27 CASSSLGGGNTIYF TGTGCCAGCAGCAGCTTGGGGGGGGGAAACACCATATATTTT
. . TRBJ2-7 TRBV11-2 CATSLGTFYEQYF TGTGCCACCAGCTTAGGGACTTTCTACGAGCAGTACTTC
. . TRBJ2-7 TRBV7-9 CASSLTAIASEQYF TGTGCCAGCAGCTTAACAGCGATAGCGAGCGAGCAGTACTTC
. . TRBJ1-2 TRBV21-1 CARSDRAEIIKTGYTF TGTGCCAGGTCGGACAGGGCAGAAATAATCAAAACCGGCTACACCTTC
TRBD2 . TRBJ2-7 TRBV19 CASSLTSGSYEQYF TGTGCCAGTAGTCTGACTAGCGGGTCCTACGAGCAGTACTTC
. . TRBJ1-1 TRBV5-1 CASSLIAVNTEAFF TGCGCCAGCAGCTTGATAGCCGTGAACACTGAAGCTTTCTTT
TRBD2 . TRBJ2-3 TRBV4-1 CASSQVGLAESTDTQYF TGCGCCAGCAGCCAGGTAGGCCTAGCGGAGAGCACAGATACGCAGTATTTT
TRBD1 . TRBJ1-2 TRBV7-2 CASSLLDRFGAYGYTF TGTGCCAGCAGCCTCCTGGACAGGTTTGGGGCCTATGGCTACACCTTC
TRBD1 . TRBJ2-3 TRBV6-5 CAPAWDRVLDTQYF TGTGCCCCGGCCTGGGACAGGGTTCTCGATACGCAGTATTTT
. . TRBJ1-6 TRBV4-1 CASSLLDRDNSPLHF TGCGCCAGCAGCCTTCTCGACAGAGATAATTCACCCCTCCACTTT
TRBD2 . TRBJ2-7 TRBV6-5 CASSSSGGSSYEQYF TGTGCCAGCAGTTCCAGCGGGGGTAGCTCCTACGAGCAGTACTTC
. once TRBJ1-5 TRBV19 CASSIRSGEPQHF TGTGCCAGTAGTATCCGATCGGGGGAACCCCAGCATTTT
TRBD2 . TRBJ2-2 TRBV2 CGGLAGTTGELFF TGTGGAGGATTAGCGGGAACCACCGGGGAGCTGTTTTTT
. . TRBJ2-7 TRBV6-1 CASSDPSLLSYEQYF TGTGCCAGCAGTGACCCGTCCTTATTGTCCTACGAGCAGTACTTC